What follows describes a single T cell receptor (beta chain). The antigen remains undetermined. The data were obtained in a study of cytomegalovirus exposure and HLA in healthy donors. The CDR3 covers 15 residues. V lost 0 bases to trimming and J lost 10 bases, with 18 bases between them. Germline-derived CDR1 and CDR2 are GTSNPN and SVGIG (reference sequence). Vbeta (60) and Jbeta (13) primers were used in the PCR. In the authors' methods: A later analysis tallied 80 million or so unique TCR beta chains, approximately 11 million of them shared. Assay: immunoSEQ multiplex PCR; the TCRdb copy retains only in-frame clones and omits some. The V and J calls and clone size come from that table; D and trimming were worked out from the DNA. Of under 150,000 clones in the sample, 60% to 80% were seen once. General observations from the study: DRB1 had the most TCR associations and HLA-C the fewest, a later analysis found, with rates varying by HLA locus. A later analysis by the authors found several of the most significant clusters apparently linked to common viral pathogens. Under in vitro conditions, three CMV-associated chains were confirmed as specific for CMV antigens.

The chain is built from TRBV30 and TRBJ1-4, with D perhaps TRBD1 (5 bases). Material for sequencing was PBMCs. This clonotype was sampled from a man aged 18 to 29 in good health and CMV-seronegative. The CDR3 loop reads CAWSVLGGGVGKLFF. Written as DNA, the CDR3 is TGTGCCTGGAGTGTACTGGGGGGAGGTGTTGGAAAACTGTTTTTT.